A selection of T cell receptor beta chains follows, all from one sample in a study of T cell responses to AZD1222 COVID-19 vaccine. The assay was immunoSEQ multiplex PCR, and TCRdb's table has in-frame clones only and misses some. The sample has approximately 150,000 clones, just over 90% seen once; the top ten hold roughly 4.3%. Specimen: peripheral blood, collected on day 0 of MenACWY control vaccination. These receptors all stem from an adult in good health. CDR3s leave out the opening cysteine and the closing phenylalanine or tryptophan. Each record gives: J gene, V gene, clone size, CDR3 protein. Rows may omit the clone size; those that give it use once, few, many or a size class.

TRBJ1-5	TRBV12-5	-	ASGLVNVHLSSNQPQH
TRBJ1-2	TRBV28	-	ASKQYVSTGGGYT
TRBJ2-3	TRBV29-1	-	SVASGGTSTDTQY
TRBJ1-5	TRBV2	-	ASRGQAGTVGNQPQH
TRBJ1-4	TRBV6-1	-	ASSEQRGQANEKLF
TRBJ2-1	TRBV27	once	ASSGLAGTNEQF
TRBJ2-3	TRBV19	-	ASSYHQAGGATDTQY
TRBJ2-7	TRBV10-2	-	ASTPRLSSYEQY
TRBJ1-1	TRBV7-2	-	ASSKGSYLNTEAF
TRBJ2-2	TRBV5-1	-	ASSFAGGPGELF
TRBJ2-1	TRBV5-6	-	ASSLGTSVNEQF
TRBJ1-1	TRBV6-5	-	ASSYNPRGTEAF
TRBJ2-7	TRBV27	once	ASSFRDPRYYEQY
TRBJ2-7	TRBV30	-	ACGQLGSYEQY
TRBJ2-6	TRBV6-2/TRBV6-3	-	ASSQDRSGANVLT
TRBJ1-2	TRBV25-1	-	ASSDSGPVGYT
TRBJ1-1	TRBV3-1/TRBV3-2	-	ASSRGQSNTEAF
TRBJ1-2	TRBV27	-	ASSFWGTGGGYT
TRBJ1-5	TRBV29-1	-	SAGQDHQPQH
TRBJ1-2	TRBV12-3/TRBV12-4	-	ASSSTLAYGYT
TRBJ1-2	TRBV3-1/TRBV3-2	-	ASSLGQGQGYT
TRBJ2-7	TRBV5-8	-	ASSLKGAYEQY
TRBJ2-7	TRBV5-1	-	ASRSTGTTTYEQY
TRBJ2-5	TRBV7-3	-	ASSLPGRQETQY
TRBJ2-7	TRBV11-2	once	ASSPAGVRTYEQY
TRBJ1-1	TRBV27	-	ASSQGRTEAF
TRBJ2-3	TRBV6-1	-	ASSERDRYTDTQY
TRBJ1-1	TRBV24-1	-	ATSGVAGGDTEAF
TRBJ1-2	TRBV30	-	AWIPSPGGIGIGYT
TRBJ2-4	TRBV19	-	ASSKTGVGNIQY
TRBJ2-2	TRBV5-6	-	ASSLGGSGTGELF
TRBJ1-4	TRBV7-6	-	ASSLEGGQGRGKLF
TRBJ1-3	TRBV19	-	ASSRGTGPQTIY
TRBJ1-2	TRBV5-6	-	ASSVGRTYGYT
TRBJ2-7	TRBV5-5	-	ASSLAGGSN
TRBJ1-4	TRBV18	-	ASSPEAMGVEEKLF
TRBJ2-5	TRBV15	few	ATSILAGGNQETQY
TRBJ1-6	TRBV27	-	ASRVLLGLNSPLH
TRBJ2-1	TRBV7-2	-	ASSPGLGLAGDTEQF
TRBJ2-1	TRBV19	-	ASRTEIYNEQF
TRBJ2-7	TRBV9	-	ASSVATGTYEQY
TRBJ1-3	TRBV7-9	-	ASSLENQGNTIY
TRBJ1-2	TRBV11-3	once	ASRAAHWDGYT
TRBJ1-6	TRBV28	few	ASSYGQSSSPLH
TRBJ1-2	TRBV7-9	-	ASSLGTDYGYT
TRBJ2-7	TRBV9	-	ASSLGQGVGEQY
TRBJ2-7	TRBV7-2	-	ASIGRSARGHEQY
TRBJ2-7	TRBV13	once	ASSTRTSGGYEQY
TRBJ2-5	TRBV12-3/TRBV12-4	once	ASSRQGQETQY
TRBJ2-7	TRBV11-3	-	ASSLASSGAYEQY
TRBJ1-4	TRBV24-1	-	ATSDSRHNEKLF
TRBJ2-5	TRBV18	-	ASSPGGQETQY
TRBJ1-4	TRBV5-6	-	ASSLAGTNEKLF
TRBJ1-5	TRBV7-2	-	ASSLGDRGRGNQPQH
TRBJ2-7	TRBV5-1	-	ASSLDGDRSSEQY